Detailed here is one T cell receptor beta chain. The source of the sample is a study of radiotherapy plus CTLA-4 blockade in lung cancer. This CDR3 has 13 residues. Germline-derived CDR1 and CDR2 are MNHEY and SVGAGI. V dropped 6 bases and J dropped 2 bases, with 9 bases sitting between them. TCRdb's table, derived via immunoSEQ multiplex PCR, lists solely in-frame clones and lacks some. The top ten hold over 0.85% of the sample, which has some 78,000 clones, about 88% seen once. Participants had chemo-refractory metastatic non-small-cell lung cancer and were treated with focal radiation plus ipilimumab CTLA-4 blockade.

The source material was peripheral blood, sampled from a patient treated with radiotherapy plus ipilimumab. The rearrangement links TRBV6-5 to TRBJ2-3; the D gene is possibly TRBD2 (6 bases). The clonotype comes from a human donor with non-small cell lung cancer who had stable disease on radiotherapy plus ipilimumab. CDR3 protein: CASSRDSTDTQYF. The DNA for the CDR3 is TGTGCCAGCAGCAGGGACTCCACAGATACGCAGTATTTT.